The 10 T cell receptor beta chains in this list originate from one sample, sequenced in a study of T cell changes during pregnancy in multiple sclerosis. The assay was immunoSEQ multiplex PCR, and TCRdb's table has in-frame clones only and misses some. The table records about 84,000 clones, about 93% of them present only once. The sequencing used peripheral blood, collected in the second trimester of pregnancy. The receptors originated from a female donor in good health, enrolled as a control in a pregnancy study.

This clone was seen a single time. The CDR3 nucleotides read TGTGCCAGCAGCCAAGATCACGGGAGCTACAATGAGCAGTTCTTC. Translation: CASSQDHGSYNEQFF. The chain carries TRBV4-2 and TRBJ2-1; the D gene is possibly TRBD2 (6 bases). Germline lookup yields CDR1 LGHNA and CDR2 YNFKEQ. Trimming left V 0 bases short and J 3 bases short, with 9 bases between. This CDR3 is built from 15 residues.

This chain connects TRBV5-4 to TRBJ2-7, with 8 bases aligning to TRBD1. The trim removed 0 bases at V and 6 bases at J, leaving 14 bases unmatched. Germline CDR1 SGHNT, CDR2 YYREEE (reference sequence). The CDR3 contains 17 residues. CDR3 amino acids: CASSLGTSQGANSEQYF. The CDR3 DNA is TGTGCCAGCAGCTTGGGGACTTCGCAGGGGGCCAACTCCGAGCAGTACTTC.

This CDR3 reads CASSPQGPDEQFF. For the CDR3, the DNA is TGTGCCAGCTCACCACAGGGGCCGGATGAGCAGTTCTTC. The V and J genes are TRBV18 and TRBJ2-1, with a possible D match to TRBD1 (5 bases). CDR1 is KGHSH, CDR2 LQKENI, per germline. V lost 1 base and J lost 8, with 9 bases in between. CDR3 length equals 13 residues.

The rearrangement uses TRBV5-6 and TRBJ1-5, with D possibly TRBD1 on 6 matching bases. In germline, CDR1 is SGHDT, CDR2 YYEEEE. V shed 4 bases and J shed 6 bases, with 11 bases lying between them. The length of the CDR3 is 13 residues. Written as DNA, the CDR3 is TGTGCCAGCAGCCGGGGGGCGGGTCAGCCCCAGCATTTT. It yields the protein CASSRGAGQPQHF. Variable domain in full (rest from reference TRBV5-6 and TRBJ1-5): DAGVTQSPTHLIKTRGQQVTLRCSPKSGHDTVSWYQQALGQGPQFIFQYYEEEERQRGNFPDRFSGHQFPNYSSELNVNALLLGDSALYLCASSRGAGQPQHFGDGTRLSIL.

The chain uses TRBV7-9 and TRBJ2-1, with 9 positions matching TRBD2. This CDR3 comprises 14 residues. In germline, CDR1 is SEHNR, CDR2 FQNEAQ (reference sequence). The ends lost 5 bases at V and 3 bases at J; junction bases unmatched: 2. In nucleotides, the CDR3 is TGTGCCAGCAGCCGACTAGCGGACTACAATGAGCAGTTCTTC. Translating gives CASSRLADYNEQFF.

A few counts support this clone. The rearrangement uses TRBV7-9 and TRBJ2-1; 14 bases agree with TRBD2. Germline lookup yields CDR1 SEHNR and CDR2 FQNEAQ (reference sequence). The CDR3 totals 18 residues. V shed 2 bases and J 7 bases; nucleotides not matched to a gene: 10. CDR3 DNA sequence: TGTGCCAGCAGCTTACCCTTCCGGACTAGCGGGAGGAGGAATGAGCAGTTCTTC. As protein: CASSLPFRTSGRRNEQFF.

Only one count was recorded for this clone. The V and J genes are TRBV7-9 and TRBJ2-3; D remains unclear. Germline lookup yields CDR1 SEHNR and CDR2 FQNEAQ (reference sequence). The CDR3 has 16 amino acids. The ends were cut back, 4 bases at V and 0 bases at J, with 14 bases in the middle. CDR3 sequence reads: CASSYSPFGSTDTQYF. CDR3 DNA sequence: TGTGCCAGCAGCTATAGCCCATTCGGGAGCACAGATACGCAGTATTTT. Looking up the rest from reference TRBV7-9 and TRBJ2-3 gives the full variable domain: DTGVSQNPRHKITKRGQNVTFRCDPISEHNRLYWYRQTLGQGPEFLTYFQNEAQLEKSRLLSDRFSAERPKGSFSTLEIQRTEQGDSAMYLCASSYSPFGSTDTQYFGPGTRLTVL.

V gene TRBV11-2 combines with J gene TRBJ2-6; 9 nucleotides agree with TRBD2. Germline V gene data show CDR1 as SGHAT and CDR2 as FQNNGV. This CDR3 is built from 18 residues. V trimming: 2 bases; J trimming: 0 bases; junction bases outside the gene matches: 5. CDR3 region: CASSLKLAGSSGANVLTF. CDR3 nucleotides: TGTGCCAGCAGCTTAAAGCTAGCGGGAAGCTCTGGGGCCAACGTCCTGACTTTC.

The gene calls are TRBV28 and TRBJ2-1; the D gene is possibly TRBD2 (6 bases). The CDR3 spans 15 residues. Germline CDR1 is MDHEN and CDR2 is SYDVKM. The ends were cut back, 6 bases at V and 5 bases at J, with 17 bases in the middle. CDR3 DNA: TGTGCCAGCAGCTCCATAGCGGACCTAAACAATGAGCAGTTCTTC. As protein: CASSSIADLNNEQFF.

The V call is TRBV6-4, the J call TRBJ2-1; 12 bases fit TRBD2. Germline V gives CDR1 MRHNA, CDR2 SNTAGT. CDR3 length: 16 amino acids. The ends lost 6 bases at V and 7 bases at J; junction bases unmatched: 10. The chain's CDR3 is CASRARGTSGWNEQFF. The CDR3 DNA reads TGTGCCAGCAGAGCACGAGGGACTAGCGGGTGGAATGAGCAGTTCTTC.